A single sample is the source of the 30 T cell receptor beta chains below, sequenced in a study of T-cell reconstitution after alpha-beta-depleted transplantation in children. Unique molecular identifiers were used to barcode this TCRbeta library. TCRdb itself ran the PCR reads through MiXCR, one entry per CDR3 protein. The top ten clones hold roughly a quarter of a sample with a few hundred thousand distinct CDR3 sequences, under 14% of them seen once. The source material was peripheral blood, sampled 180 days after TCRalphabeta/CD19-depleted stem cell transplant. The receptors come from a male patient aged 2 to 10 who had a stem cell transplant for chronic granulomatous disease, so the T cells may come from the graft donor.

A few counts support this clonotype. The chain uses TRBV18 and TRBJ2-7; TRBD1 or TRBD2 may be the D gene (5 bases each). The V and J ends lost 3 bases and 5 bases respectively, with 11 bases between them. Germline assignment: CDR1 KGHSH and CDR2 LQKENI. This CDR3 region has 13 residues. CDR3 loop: CASSPGPSDEQYF. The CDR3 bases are TGTGCCAGCTCACCGGGACCCTCGGACGAGCAGTACTTC.

The CDR3 here is CASSIPGTSGEQFF. The DNA of the CDR3 is TGTGCCAGTAGTATCCCGGGGACTAGCGGCGAGCAGTTCTTC. The rearrangement uses TRBV19 and TRBJ2-1, with 11 nucleotides matching TRBD2. V shed 3 bases and J 10 bases; nucleotides not matched to a gene: 5. The CDR3 contains 14 residues. CDR1 is LNHDA and CDR2 is SQIVND in the germline V gene (reference sequence).

The CDR3 is CASSRQVVRTEAFF. The DNA for the CDR3 is TGTGCCAGCAGCCGACAGGTAGTACGAACTGAAGCTTTCTTT. This chain connects TRBV3-1 to TRBJ1-1; D perhaps matches TRBD1 (6 bases). CDR1 and CDR2 from the germline V gene are LGHDT and YNNKEL (reference sequence). The germline V and J ends were trimmed by 4 bases and 5 bases, with 14 bases remaining between them. This CDR3 spans 14 amino acids.

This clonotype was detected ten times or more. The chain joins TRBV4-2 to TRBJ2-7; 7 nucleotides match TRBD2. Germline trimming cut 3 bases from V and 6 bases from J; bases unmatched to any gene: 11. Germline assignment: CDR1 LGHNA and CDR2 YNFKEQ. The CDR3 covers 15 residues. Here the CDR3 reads CASSQAGGIGTEQYF. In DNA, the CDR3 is TGTGCCAGCAGCCAGGCCGGGGGGATTGGGACCGAGCAGTACTTC.

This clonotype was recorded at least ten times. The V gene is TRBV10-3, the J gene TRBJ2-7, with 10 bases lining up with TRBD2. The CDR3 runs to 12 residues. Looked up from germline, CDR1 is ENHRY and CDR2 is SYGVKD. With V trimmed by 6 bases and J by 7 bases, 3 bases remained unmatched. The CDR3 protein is CAIRGLAKEQYF. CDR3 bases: TGTGCCATCAGGGGACTAGCGAAGGAGCAGTACTTC.

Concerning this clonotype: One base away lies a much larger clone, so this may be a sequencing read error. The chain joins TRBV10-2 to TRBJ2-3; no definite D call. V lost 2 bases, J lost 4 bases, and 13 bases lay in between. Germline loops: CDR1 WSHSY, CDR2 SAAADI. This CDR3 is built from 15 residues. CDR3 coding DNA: TGCGCCAGCAGTGAGGTTATTATTAGCTCAGATACGCAGTATTTT. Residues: CASSEVIISSDTQYF.

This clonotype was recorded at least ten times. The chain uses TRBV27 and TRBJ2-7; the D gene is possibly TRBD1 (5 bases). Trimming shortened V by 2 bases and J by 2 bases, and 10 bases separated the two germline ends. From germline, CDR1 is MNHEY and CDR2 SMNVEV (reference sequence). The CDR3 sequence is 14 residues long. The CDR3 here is CASSLRLGAYEQYF. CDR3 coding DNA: TGTGCCAGCAGTTTACGGCTAGGGGCCTACGAGCAGTACTTC.

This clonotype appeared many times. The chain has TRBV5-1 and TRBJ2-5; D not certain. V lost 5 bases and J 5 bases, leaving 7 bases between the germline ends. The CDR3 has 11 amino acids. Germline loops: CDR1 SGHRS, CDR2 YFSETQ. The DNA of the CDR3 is TGCGCCAGCAGTGCGGAGGAGACCCAGTACTTC. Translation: CASSAEETQYF.

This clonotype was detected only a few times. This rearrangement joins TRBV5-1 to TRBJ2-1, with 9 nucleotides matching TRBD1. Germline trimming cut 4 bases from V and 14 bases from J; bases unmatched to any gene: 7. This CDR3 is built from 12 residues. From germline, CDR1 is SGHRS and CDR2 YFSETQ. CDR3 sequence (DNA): TGCGCCAGCAGCCACAGACAGGGGGAGGAGTTCTTC. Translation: CASSHRQGEEFF.

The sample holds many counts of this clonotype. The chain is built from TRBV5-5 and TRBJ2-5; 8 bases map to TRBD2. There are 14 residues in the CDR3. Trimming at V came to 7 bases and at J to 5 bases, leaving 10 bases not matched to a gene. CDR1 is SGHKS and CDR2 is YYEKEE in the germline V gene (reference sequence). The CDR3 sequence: CASATSATTETQYF. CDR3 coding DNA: TGTGCCAGCGCGACTAGCGCCACAACGGAGACCCAGTACTTC.

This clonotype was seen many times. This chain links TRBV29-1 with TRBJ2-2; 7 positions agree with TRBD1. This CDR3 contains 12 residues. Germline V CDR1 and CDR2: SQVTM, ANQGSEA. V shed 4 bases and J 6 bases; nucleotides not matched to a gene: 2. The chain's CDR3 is CSVGDSAGELFF. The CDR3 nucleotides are TGCAGCGTTGGGGACAGTGCCGGGGAGCTGTTTTTT.

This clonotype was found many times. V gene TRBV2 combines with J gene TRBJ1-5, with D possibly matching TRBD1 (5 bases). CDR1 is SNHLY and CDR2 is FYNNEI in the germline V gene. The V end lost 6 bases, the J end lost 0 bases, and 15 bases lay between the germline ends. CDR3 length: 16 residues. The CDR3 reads CASSPGTYHSNQPQHF. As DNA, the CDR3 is TGTGCCAGCAGCCCTGGGACGTACCATAGCAATCAGCCCCAGCATTTT.

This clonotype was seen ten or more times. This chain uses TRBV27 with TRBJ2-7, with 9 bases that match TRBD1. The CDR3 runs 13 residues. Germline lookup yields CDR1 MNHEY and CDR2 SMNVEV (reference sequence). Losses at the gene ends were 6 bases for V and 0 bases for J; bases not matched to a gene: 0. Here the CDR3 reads CASRGQGSYEQYF. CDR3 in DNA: TGTGCCAGCAGGGGACAGGGCTCCTACGAGCAGTACTTC.

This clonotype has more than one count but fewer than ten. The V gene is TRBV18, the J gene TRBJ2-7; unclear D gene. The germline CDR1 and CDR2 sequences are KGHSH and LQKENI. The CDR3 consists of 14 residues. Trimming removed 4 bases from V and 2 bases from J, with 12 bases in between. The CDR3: CASSHGKITYEQYF. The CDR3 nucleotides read TGTGCCAGCTCACATGGTAAAATCACCTACGAGCAGTACTTC.

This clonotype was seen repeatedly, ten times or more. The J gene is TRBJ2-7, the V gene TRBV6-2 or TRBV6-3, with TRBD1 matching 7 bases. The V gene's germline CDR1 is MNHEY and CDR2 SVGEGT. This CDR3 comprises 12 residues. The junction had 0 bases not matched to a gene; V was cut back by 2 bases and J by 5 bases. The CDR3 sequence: CASSYQGDEQYF. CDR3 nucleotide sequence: TGTGCCAGCAGTTACCAGGGGGACGAGCAGTACTTC.

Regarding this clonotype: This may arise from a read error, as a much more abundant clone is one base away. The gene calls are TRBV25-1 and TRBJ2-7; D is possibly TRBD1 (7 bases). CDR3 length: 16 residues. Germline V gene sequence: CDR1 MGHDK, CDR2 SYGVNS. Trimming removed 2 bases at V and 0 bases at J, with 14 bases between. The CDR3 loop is CASSEAGQSRSYEQYF. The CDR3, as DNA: TGTGCCAGCAGTGAAGCGGGACAGTCGCGCTCCTACGAGCAGTACTTC.

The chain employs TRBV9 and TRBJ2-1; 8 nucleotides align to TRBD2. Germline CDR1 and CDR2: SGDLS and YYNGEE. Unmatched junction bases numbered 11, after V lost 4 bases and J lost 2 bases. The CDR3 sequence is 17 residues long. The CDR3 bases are TGTGCCAGCAGCTCTCGATCGGGACTAGGCACCTACAATGAGCAGTTCTTC. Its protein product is CASSSRSGLGTYNEQFF.

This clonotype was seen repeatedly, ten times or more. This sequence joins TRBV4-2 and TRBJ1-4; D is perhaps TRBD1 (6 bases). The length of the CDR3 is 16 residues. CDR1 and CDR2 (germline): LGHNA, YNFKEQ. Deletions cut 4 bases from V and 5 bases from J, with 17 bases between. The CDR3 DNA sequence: TGTGCCAGCAGCCGCCCGGGTGGGCAGGGGAATGAAAAACTGTTTTTT. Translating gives CASSRPGGQGNEKLFF.

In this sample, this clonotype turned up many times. The CDR3 coding sequence is TGCGCCAGCAGCTTAACAACGGATAGGGCCAACGTCCTGACTTTC. The encoded protein is CASSLTTDRANVLTF. V usage is TRBV5-1 and J usage is TRBJ2-6, with D unresolved. The germline V gene has CDR1 SGHRS and CDR2 YFSETQ. The V and J ends lost 2 bases and 5 bases respectively, with 11 bases between them. This CDR3 has 15 residues.

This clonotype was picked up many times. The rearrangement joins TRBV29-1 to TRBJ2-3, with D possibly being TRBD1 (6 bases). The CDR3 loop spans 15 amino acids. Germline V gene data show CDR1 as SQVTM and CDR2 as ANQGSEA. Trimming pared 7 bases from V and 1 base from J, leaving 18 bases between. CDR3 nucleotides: TGCAGCGCTGGGGACCACAGGGATGGCACAGATACGCAGTATTTT. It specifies CSAGDHRDGTDTQYF.

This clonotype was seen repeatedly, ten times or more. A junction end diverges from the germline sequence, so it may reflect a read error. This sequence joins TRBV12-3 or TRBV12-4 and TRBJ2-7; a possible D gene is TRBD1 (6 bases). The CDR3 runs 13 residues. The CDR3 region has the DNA TGCGCCAGCAGCTTGGACAGCTCCTACGAGCAGTACTTC. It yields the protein CASSLDSSYEQYF.

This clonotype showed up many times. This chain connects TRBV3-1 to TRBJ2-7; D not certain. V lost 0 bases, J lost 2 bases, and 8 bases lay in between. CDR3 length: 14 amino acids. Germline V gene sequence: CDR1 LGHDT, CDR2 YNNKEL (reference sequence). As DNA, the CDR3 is TGTGCCAGCAGCCAAGAGCACGGAGCCTACGAGCAGTACTTC. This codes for CASSQEHGAYEQYF.

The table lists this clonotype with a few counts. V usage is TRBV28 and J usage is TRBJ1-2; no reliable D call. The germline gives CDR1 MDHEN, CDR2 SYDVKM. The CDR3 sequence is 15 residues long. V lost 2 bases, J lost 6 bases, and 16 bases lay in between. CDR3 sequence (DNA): TGTGCCAGCAGTTTAAAGTGGACGGCCCCGAATGGCTACACCTTC. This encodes CASSLKWTAPNGYTF.

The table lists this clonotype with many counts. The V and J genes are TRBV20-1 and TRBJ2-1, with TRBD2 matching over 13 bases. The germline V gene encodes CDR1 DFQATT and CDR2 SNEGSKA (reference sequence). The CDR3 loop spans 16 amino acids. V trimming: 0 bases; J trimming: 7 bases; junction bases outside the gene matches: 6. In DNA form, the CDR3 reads TGCAGTGCTAGAGATACTAGCGGGAGGGCTCAGAATGAGCAGTTCTTC. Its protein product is CSARDTSGRAQNEQFF.

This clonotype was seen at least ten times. The CDR3: CSVDAPSYNEQFF. The CDR3 region has the DNA TGCAGCGTTGACGCCCCCTCCTACAATGAGCAGTTCTTC. The chain recombines TRBV29-1 with TRBJ2-1, with D unresolved. The V gene's germline CDR1 is SQVTM and CDR2 ANQGSEA. V was cut by 3 bases and J by 0 bases, with 6 bases left in between. CDR3 size: 13 residues.

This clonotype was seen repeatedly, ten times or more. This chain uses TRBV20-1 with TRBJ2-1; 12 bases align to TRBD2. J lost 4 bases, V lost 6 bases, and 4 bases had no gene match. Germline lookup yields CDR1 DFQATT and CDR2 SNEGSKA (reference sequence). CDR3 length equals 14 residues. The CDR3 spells CSALAGGRYNEQFF. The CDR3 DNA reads TGCAGTGCCCTAGCGGGAGGGCGTTACAATGAGCAGTTCTTC.

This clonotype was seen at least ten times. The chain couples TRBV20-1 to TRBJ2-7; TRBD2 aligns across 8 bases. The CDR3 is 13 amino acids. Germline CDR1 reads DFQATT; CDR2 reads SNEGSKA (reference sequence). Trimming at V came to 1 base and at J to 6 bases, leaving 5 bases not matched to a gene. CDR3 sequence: CSARGGLVIEQYF. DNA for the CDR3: TGCAGTGCTAGAGGGGGACTAGTAATCGAGCAGTACTTC.

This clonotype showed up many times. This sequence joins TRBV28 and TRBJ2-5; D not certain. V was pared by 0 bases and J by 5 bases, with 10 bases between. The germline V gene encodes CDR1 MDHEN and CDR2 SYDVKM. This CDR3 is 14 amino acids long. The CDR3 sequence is CASSLWGGRETQYF. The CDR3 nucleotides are TGTGCCAGCAGTTTATGGGGCGGTCGGGAGACCCAGTACTTC.

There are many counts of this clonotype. The CDR3 here is CASSPLSSGTTGVTDTQYF. CDR3 sequence (DNA): TGTGCCAGCTCACCACTTTCTAGCGGGACTACTGGAGTAACAGATACGCAGTATTTT. The chain employs TRBV18 and TRBJ2-3; 9 bases align to TRBD2. The CDR3 covers 19 residues. After removal of 1 base from V and 3 bases from J, the junction contained 14 bases not matched to a gene. CDR1 KGHSH and CDR2 LQKENI come from the germline V gene.

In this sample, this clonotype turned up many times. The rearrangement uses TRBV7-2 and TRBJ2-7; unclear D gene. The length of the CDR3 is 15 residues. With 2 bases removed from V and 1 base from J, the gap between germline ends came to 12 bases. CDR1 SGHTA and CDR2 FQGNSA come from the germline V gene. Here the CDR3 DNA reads TGTGCCAGCAGCTTACTTACAATTCCTTCCTACGAGCAGTACTTC. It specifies CASSLLTIPSYEQYF.